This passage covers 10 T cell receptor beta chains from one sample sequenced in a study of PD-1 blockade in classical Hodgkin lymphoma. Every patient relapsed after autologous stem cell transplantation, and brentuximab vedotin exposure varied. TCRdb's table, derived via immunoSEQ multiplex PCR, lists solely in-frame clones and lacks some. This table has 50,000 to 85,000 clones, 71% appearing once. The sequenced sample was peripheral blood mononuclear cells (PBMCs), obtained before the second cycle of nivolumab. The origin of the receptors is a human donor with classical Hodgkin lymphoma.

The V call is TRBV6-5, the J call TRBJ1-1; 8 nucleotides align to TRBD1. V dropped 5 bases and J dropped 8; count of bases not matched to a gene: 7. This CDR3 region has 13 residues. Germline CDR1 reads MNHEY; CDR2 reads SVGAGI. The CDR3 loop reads CASSHGQGEEAFF. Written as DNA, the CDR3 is TGTGCCAGCAGTCATGGACAGGGAGAGGAAGCTTTCTTT.

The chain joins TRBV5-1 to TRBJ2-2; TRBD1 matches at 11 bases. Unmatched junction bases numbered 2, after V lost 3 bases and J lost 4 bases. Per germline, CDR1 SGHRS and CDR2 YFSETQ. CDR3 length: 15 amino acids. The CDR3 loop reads CASSSGQGATGELFF. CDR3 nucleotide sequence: TGCGCCAGCAGCTCCGGACAGGGGGCCACCGGGGAGCTGTTTTTT.

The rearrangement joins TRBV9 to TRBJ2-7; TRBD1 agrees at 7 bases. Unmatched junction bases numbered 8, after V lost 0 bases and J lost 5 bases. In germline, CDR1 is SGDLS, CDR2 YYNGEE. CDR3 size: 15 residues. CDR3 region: CASSVGTGSPHEQYF. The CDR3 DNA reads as TGTGCCAGCAGCGTAGGGACAGGCTCTCCCCACGAGCAGTACTTC.

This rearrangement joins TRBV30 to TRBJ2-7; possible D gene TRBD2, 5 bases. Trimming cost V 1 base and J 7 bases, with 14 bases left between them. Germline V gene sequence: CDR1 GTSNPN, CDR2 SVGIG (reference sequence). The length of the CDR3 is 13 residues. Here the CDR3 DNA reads TGTGCCTGGAGTGGCCTTGAGGGTCAGGAGCAGTACTTC. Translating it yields CAWSGLEGQEQYF.

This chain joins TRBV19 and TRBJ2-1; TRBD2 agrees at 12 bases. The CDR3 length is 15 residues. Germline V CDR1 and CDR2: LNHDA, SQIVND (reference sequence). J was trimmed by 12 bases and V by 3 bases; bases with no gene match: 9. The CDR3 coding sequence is TGTGCCAGTAGTATTGGGCTAGCGGGAGGGCAAAGGCAGTTCTTC. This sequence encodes CASSIGLAGGQRQFF.

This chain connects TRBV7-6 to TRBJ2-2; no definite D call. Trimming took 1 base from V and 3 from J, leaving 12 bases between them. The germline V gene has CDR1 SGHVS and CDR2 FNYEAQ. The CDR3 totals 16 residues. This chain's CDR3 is CASSLGSPHYTGELFF. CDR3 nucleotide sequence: TGTGCCAGCAGCTTAGGTTCTCCGCATTACACCGGGGAGCTGTTTTTT.

The CDR3 sequence is CASSPGAGLDTQYF. The CDR3 DNA is TGTGCCAGCTCACCTGGGGCAGGGCTAGATACGCAGTATTTT. This sequence joins TRBV18 and TRBJ2-3, with D tentatively TRBD1 (5 bases). The V gene lost 3 bases and the J gene lost 5 bases, with 12 bases spanning the gap. Looked up from germline, CDR1 is KGHSH and CDR2 is LQKENI. The CDR3 extends over 14 amino acids.

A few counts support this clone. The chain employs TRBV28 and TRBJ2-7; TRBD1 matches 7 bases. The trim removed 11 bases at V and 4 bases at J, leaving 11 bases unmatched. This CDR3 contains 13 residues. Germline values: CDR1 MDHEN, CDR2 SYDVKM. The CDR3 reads CACDGTVAYEQYF. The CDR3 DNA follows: TGTGCCTGCGACGGGACAGTCGCTTACGAGCAGTACTTC.

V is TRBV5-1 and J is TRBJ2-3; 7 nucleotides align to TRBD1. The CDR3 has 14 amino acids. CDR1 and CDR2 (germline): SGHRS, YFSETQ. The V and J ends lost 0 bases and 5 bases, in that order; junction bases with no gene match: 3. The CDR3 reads CASSLDRGGDTQYF. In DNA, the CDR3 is TGCGCCAGCAGCTTGGACAGGGGTGGAGATACGCAGTATTTT.

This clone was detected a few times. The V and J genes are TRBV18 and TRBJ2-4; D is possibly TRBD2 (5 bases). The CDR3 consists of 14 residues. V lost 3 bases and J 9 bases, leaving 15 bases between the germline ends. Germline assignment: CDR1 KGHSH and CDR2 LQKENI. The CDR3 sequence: CASSPYDVGSIQYF. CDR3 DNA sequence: TGTGCCAGCTCACCGTATGATGTAGGGAGCATTCAGTACTTC.